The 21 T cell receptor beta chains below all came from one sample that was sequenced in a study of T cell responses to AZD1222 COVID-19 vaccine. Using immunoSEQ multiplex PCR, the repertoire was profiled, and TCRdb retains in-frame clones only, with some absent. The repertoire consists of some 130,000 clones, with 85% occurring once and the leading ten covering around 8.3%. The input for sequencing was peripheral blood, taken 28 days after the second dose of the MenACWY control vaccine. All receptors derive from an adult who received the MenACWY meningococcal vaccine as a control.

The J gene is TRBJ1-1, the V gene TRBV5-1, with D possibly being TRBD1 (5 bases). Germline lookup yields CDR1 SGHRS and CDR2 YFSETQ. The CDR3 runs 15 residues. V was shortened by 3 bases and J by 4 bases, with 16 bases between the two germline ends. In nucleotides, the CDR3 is TGCGCCAGCAGCTCGACAGTAGCCGGGGCCACTGAAGCTTTCTTT. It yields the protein CASSSTVAGATEAFF.

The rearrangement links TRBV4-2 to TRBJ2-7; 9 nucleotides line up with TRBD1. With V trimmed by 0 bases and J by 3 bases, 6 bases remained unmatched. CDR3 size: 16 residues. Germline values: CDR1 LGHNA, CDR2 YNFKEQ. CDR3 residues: CASSQEPGQGLYEQYF. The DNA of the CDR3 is TGTGCCAGCAGCCAAGAGCCGGGACAGGGCCTCTACGAGCAGTACTTC.

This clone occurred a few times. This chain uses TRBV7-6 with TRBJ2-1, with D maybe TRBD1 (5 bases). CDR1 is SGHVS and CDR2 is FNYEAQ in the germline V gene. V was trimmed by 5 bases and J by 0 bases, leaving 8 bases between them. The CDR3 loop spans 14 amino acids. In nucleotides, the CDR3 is TGTGCCAGCAGCAGTGACAGCTCCTACAATGAGCAGTTCTTC. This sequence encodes CASSSDSSYNEQFF.

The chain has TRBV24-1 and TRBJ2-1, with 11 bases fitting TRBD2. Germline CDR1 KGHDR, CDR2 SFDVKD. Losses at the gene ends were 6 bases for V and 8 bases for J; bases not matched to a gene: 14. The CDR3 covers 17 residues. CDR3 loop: CATSIWSLAGGRDEQFF. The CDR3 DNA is TGTGCCACCAGTATATGGTCGCTAGCGGGGGGCCGCGATGAGCAGTTCTTC.

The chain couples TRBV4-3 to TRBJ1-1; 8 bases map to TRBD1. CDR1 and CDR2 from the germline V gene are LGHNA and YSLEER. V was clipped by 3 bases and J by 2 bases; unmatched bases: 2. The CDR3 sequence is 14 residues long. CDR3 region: CASSQDRANTEAFF. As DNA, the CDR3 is TGCGCCAGCAGCCAGGACAGGGCCAACACTGAAGCTTTCTTT.

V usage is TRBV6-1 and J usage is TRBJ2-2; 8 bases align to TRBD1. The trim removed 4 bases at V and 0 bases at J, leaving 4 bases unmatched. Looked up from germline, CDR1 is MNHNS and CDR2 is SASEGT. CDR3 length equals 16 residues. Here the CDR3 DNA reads TGTGCCAGCAGTGCTCAGGGGGCGCCGAACACCGGGGAGCTGTTTTTT. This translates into CASSAQGAPNTGELFF.

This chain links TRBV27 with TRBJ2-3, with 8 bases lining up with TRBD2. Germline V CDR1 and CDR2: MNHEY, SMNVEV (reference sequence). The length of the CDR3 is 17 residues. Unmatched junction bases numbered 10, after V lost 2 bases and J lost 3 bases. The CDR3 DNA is TGTGCCAGCAGTTTACTCTTGGTCGCGGGAGGTACAGATACGCAGTATTTT. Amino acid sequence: CASSLLLVAGGTDTQYF.

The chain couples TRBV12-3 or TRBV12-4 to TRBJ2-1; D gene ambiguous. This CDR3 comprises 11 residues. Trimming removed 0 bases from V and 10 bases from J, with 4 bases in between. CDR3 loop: CASSLAPEQFF. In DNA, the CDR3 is TGTGCCAGCAGTTTAGCACCAGAGCAGTTCTTC.

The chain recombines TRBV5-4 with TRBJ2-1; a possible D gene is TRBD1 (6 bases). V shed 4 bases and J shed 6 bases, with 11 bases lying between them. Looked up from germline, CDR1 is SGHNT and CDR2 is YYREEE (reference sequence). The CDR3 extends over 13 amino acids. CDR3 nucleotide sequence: TGTGCCAGCAGCCCCGGACAGAGCAATGAGCAGTTCTTC. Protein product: CASSPGQSNEQFF.

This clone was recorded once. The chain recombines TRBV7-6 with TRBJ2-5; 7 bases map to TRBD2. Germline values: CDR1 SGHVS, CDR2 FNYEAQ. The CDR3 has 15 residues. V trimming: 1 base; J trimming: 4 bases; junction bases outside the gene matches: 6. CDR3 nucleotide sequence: TGTGCCAGCAGCTTAGTGGGAGGGATCTCAGAGACCCAGTACTTC. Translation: CASSLVGGISETQYF.

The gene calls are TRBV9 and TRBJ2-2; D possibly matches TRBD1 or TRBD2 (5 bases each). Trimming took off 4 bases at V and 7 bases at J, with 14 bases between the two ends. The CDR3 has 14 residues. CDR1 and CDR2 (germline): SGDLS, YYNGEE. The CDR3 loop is CASSPGTLVGELFF. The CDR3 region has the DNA TGTGCCAGCAGCCCCGGGACCCTCGTCGGGGAGCTGTTTTTT.

The CDR3, as DNA: TGCGCCAGCAGCGCCGGGGAGACCGGGGAGCTGTTTTTT. Its translation: CASSAGETGELFF. The chain links TRBV5-1 to TRBJ2-2, with D perhaps matching TRBD2 (5 bases). Germline assignment: CDR1 SGHRS and CDR2 YFSETQ. CDR3 length: 13 amino acids. The V end lost 4 bases, the J end lost 5 bases, and 9 bases lay between the germline ends.

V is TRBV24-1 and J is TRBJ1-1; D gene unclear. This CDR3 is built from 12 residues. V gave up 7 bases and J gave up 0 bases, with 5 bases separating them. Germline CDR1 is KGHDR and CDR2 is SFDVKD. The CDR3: CATSNMNTEAFF. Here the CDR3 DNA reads TGTGCCACCAGCAACATGAACACTGAAGCTTTCTTT.

The CDR3 is CSVEGGRGTDTQYF. The CDR3 region has the DNA TGCAGCGTTGAAGGCGGGAGAGGCACAGATACGCAGTATTTT. This sequence joins TRBV29-1 and TRBJ2-3; TRBD2 matches 7 bases. The CDR3 consists of 14 residues. After removal of 1 base from V and 1 base from J, the junction contained 2 bases not matched to a gene. Germline V gives CDR1 SQVTM, CDR2 ANQGSEA.

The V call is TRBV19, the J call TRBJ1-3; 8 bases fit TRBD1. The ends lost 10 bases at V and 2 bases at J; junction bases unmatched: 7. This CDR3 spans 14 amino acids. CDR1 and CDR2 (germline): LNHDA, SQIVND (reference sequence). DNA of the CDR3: TGTGCCACAATCCGGACAGGGACTGGAAACACCATATATTTT. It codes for CATIRTGTGNTIYF.

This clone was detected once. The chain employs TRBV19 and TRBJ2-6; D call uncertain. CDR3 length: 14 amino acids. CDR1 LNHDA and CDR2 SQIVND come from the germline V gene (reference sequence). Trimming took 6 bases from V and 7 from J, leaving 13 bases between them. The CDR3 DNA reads TGTGCCAGTAGGTCTCGGGTCCTCGCCAACGTCCTGACTTTC. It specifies CASRSRVLANVLTF.

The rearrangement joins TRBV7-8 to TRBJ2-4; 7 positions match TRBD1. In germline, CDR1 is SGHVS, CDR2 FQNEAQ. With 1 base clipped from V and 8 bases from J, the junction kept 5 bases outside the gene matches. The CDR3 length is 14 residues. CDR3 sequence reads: CASSLGGGLDIQYF. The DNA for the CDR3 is TGTGCCAGCAGCTTAGGAGGGGGCTTGGACATTCAGTACTTC.

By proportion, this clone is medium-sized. CDR3 nucleotides: TGTGCCAGCAGTTTTTCAGGGGGCACTGAAGCTTTCTTT. This encodes CASSFSGGTEAFF. The V and J genes are TRBV28 and TRBJ1-1, with 7 bases lining up with TRBD1. Looked up from germline, CDR1 is MDHEN and CDR2 is SYDVKM. There are 13 residues in the CDR3. The V segment lost 3 bases and the J segment 4 bases; nucleotides outside the gene matches: 2.

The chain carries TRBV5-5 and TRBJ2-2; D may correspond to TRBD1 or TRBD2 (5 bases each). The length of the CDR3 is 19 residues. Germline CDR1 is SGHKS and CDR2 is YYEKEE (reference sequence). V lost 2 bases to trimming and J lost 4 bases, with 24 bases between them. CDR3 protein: CASSFVVLRGADGTGELFF. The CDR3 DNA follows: TGTGCCAGCAGCTTTGTTGTTTTGAGGGGCGCGGACGGCACCGGGGAGCTGTTTTTT.

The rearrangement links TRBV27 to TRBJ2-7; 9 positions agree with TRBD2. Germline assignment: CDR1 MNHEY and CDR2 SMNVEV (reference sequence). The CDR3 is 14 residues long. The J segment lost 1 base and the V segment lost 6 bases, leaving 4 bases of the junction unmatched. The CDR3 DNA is TGTGCCAGCAGAGGACTAGCGTCTTCCTACGAGCAGTACTTC. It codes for CASRGLASSYEQYF.

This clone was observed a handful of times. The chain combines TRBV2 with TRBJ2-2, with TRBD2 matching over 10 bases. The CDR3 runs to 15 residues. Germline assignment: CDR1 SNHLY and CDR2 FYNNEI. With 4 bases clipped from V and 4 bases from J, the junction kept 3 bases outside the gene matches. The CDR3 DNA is TGTGCCAGCAGTGCGAGCGGGAGGGGCACCGGGGAGCTGTTTTTT. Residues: CASSASGRGTGELFF.